The clone carrying this T cell receptor (beta chain) was observed many times. This entry comes from a study of early T cells in non-severe SARS-CoV-2 infection. CDR3 length: 15 residues. Per germline, CDR1 SGHNT and CDR2 YYREEE (reference sequence). V lost 4 bases and J lost 7, with 17 bases in between. Each CDR3 protein is one row after TCRdb ran MiXCR on the 5' RACE reads. This sample has 60,000 to 70,000 distinct CDR3 sequences, with approximately 9.2% found just once. The specimen sequenced was whole blood. The chain employs TRBV5-4 and TRBJ1-4, with D maybe TRBD1 (5 bases). The receptor's source is an adult who was a healthcare worker with PCR-confirmed SARS-CoV-2 infection or an uninfected control (not recorded which). The chain's CDR3 is CASSPDPSGVEKLFF. The CDR3, as DNA: TGTGCCAGCAGCCCGGACCCCTCGGGGGTTGAAAAACTGTTTTTT.